Sequencing of this T cell receptor beta chain was carried out in a study of blood T cell repertoires in COVID-19. Study details: PBMCs, B-cell-depleted T cells, or T cells provided the cDNA or gDNA that made up the material.

The table came from immunoSEQ multiplex PCR; TCRdb's copy has only in-frame clones and leaves some out. The table has hundreds of thousands of clones, around 84% seen once; the top ten hold 4.1%. Residents of 24 US areas, aged about 18 to 89 years, made up the participants. Cohort allocation depended upon clinical history that participants reported. The CDR3 covers 15 residues. Looked up from germline, CDR1 is SGHTA and CDR2 is FQGNSA. V lost 5 bases, J lost 6 bases, and 8 bases stayed unmatched. This sequence originates from a young man with acute COVID-19. The V and J genes are TRBV7-2 and TRBJ2-1, with 9 nucleotides matching TRBD2. Sequenced: PBMCs or T cells enriched from blood (not recorded which). CDR3 coding DNA: TGTGCCAGCAGCGTCCTTGGGCGGGGGGGCAATGAGCAGTTCTTC. Encoded protein: CASSVLGRGGNEQFF.